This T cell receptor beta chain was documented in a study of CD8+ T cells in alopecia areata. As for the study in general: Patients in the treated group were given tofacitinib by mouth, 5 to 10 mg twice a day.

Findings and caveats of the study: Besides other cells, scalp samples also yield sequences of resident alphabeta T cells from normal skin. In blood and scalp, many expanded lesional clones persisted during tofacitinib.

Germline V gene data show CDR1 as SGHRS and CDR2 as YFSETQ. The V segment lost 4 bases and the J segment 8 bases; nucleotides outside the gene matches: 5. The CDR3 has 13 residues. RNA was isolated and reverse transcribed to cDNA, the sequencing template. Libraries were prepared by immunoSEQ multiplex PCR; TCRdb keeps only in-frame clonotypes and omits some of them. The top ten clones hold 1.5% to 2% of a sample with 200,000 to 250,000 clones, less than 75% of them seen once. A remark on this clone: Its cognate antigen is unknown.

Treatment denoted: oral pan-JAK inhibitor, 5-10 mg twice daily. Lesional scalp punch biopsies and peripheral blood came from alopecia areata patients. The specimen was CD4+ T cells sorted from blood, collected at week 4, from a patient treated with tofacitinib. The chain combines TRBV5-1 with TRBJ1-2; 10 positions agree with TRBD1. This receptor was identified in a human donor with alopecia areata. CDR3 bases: TGCGCCAGCAGCCTAGACAGGGGGCTGGGCTACACCTTC. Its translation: CASSLDRGLGYTF.